This TCR beta chain was identified in a study of cytomegalovirus exposure and HLA in healthy donors. Study details: Earlier, some 200 million T cells were analyzed, and 117 million unique TCR beta sequences were found among them.

Germline V CDR1 and CDR2: ENHRY, SYGVKD. The CDR3 totals 14 residues. The V gene lost 6 bases and the J gene lost 3 bases, with 14 bases spanning the gap. PCR used 60 Vbeta primers and 13 Jbeta primers. Assay: immunoSEQ multiplex PCR; the TCRdb copy retains only in-frame clones and omits some. The sample's table shows roughly 190,000 clones. Turning to this clone: What it binds is unknown.

Whole-study results and caveats: Earlier analysis looked at TCR beta V segments, and most were productive about 90% or about 30% of the time.

Sample: PBMCs. This TCR derives from a woman between 18 and 29 years old in good health and CMV-seropositive. The chain joins TRBV10-3 to TRBJ1-1; maybe TRBD1 (6 bases). The CDR3 spells CAISEQGSDTEAFF. DNA for the CDR3: TGTGCCATCAGCGAACAGGGCTCGGACACTGAAGCTTTCTTT.